Described below is a single TCR beta chain sequence and its context. TCRdb reanalysed the RT-PCR reads using MiXCR and keeps one entry per CDR3 protein. The table records about 780,000 distinct CDR3 sequences, approximately 17% of them present only once. The sample comes from a study of response to subunit inactivated influenza vaccine. The material sequenced was PBMCs from blood, taken more than 4 days after vaccination. This TCR came from a man in his fifties who received an inactivated influenza vaccine.

CDR3 region: CASSQGGLAGMNEQFF. CDR3 in DNA: TGCGCCAGCAGCCAAGGGGGACTAGCGGGAATGAATGAGCAGTTCTTC. V is TRBV4-3 and J is TRBJ2-1, with 13 nucleotides matching TRBD2. From germline, CDR1 is LGHNA and CDR2 YSLEER. Germline trimming cut 1 base from V and 7 bases from J; bases unmatched to any gene: 4. The CDR3 consists of 16 residues.